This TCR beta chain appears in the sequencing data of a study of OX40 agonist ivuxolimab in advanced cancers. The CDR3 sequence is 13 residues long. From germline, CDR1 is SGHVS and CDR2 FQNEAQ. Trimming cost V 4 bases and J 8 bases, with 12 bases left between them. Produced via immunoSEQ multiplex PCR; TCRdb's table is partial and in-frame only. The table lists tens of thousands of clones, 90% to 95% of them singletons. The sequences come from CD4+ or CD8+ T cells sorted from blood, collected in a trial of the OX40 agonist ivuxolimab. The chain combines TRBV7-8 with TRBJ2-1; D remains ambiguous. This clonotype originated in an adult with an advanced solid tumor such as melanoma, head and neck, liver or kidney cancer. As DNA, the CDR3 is TGTGCCAGCAGCTGGAATAGGGCCGATGAGCAGTTCTTC. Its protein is CASSWNRADEQFF.